This TCR beta chain was observed in a study of Graves' ophthalmopathy and Graves' hyperthyroidism (dated by TCRdb to 2016 to 2019). Describing the broader study: Peripheral blood was collected before any treatment was given, at the time of initial diagnosis. In roughly six hyperthyroidism patients, the T-cell repertoire of thyroid tissue was compared with the T-cell repertoire of blood. Following sample collection, hyperthyroidism patients were given methimazole at a starting dose of 30 mg daily, and ophthalmopathy patients were given high-dose intravenous methylprednisolone. In total, some 140 blood samples were TCR-sequenced: around 42 ophthalmopathy, some 75 hyperthyroidism and roughly 17 hyperthyroidism-to-ophthalmopathy patients. The 90 or so discovery patients were randomly split 7:3 into training and test sets. For independent validation, a separate cohort was made up of approximately 18 hyperthyroidism patients plus 17 patients who later progressed from hyperthyroidism to ophthalmopathy. To explore V-J signatures distinguishing ophthalmopathy from hyperthyroidism, a discovery set of some 100 patients (43 ophthalmopathy, roughly 55 stable hyperthyroidism) was enrolled. TCR beta repertoire signatures were used to distinguish Graves' ophthalmopathy from Graves' hyperthyroidism and to predict progression to ophthalmopathy.

CDR1 and CDR2 are read off the germline V gene as SQVTM and ANQGSEA. The CDR3 sequence holds 13 residues, the cysteine and phenylalanine included. Only CDR3 DNA remains: 39 bases, in frame from the first base. Ends trimmed: V by 3 bases, J by 7 bases; bases unmatched to a gene: 8. For repertoire sequencing, TCR beta CDR3 regions were amplified from RNA transcripts. A first-round RT-PCR used HTBI primers with the Qiagen OneStep RT-PCR kit, followed by a second-round multiplex PCR, size selection and purification. Libraries were sequenced on an Illumina HiSeq2000 using paired-end 100 bp reads. As for the authors' bioinformatics: SOAPnuke was used to process the reads, removing any read that contained adapters or uncalled bases, had a mean Phred below 15, or lacked an exact match to the constant primer or identifier. COPE v1.2.5 was used to merge the high-quality paired reads. Unique nucleotide sequences were defined as clonotypes and aligned to IMGT TRB V, D and J references using MiTCR v1.1. The analysis was limited to V-J combinations with a frequency above 0.0001, which together covered over 99% of the repertoires. For each V-J combination, a TCR clonal expansion and chaos score was defined as the ratio of F50 clonal expansion to chaos observed in the TCRdist matrix. Welch's t-statistics and random forest were used to reduce features to about a dozen V-J combinations, which were fed into a naive Bayes classifier. The Morisita-Horn index was used to measure how similar the thyroid and blood repertoires were. TCRdb cleaned the public reads at Q25 with fastp, built clones with MiXCR and kept in-frame beta chains. CDR3 protein duplicates are merged, each entry listing the most common genes and DNA. The V and J calls and clone size are TCRdb's, not the authors'. This sample is represented by about 480,000 distinct CDR3 sequences; around an eighth of them were singletons. The ten largest clones take up over 7.5% of the sample.

Paper-wide results and their limitations: Sample size was not statistically predetermined, and group allocation was not concealed from the investigators. In cross-validation, the 13-signature model distinguished ophthalmopathy from stable hyperthyroidism with less than 90% sensitivity and around 83% specificity, while in the test set the corresponding values were about 79% and 69%. Among expanded thyroid clonotypes with frequency above 0.001, most also showed up in blood, which suggests that blood repertoires may reflect the thyroid immune response. In validation, the model predicted ophthalmopathy progression with 55% to 71% sensitivity and approximately 75% specificity; 12 predicted patients were CT-confirmed with GO in a median of approximately 6.2 months.

The table lists this clonotype with many counts. No cognate antigen has been identified for it. It has no much larger one-base neighbor in the sample; base qualities were not kept. Ophthalmopathy patients had moderately to severely active disease, Clinical Activity Score of at least 3, NOSPECS grade of at least 4, and disease duration under 3 months. Patients were excluded if they had other autoimmune diseases, uncontrolled infections, pregnancy or lactation. Clinical symptoms, serum thyroxine, TRAb, thyroid ultrasound and orbital computed tomography were used for diagnosis. Ficoll-Paque density gradient centrifugation was used to isolate PBMCs from about 9.4 ml of fresh peripheral blood. Total RNA was extracted using Trizol reagent, and RNA quality was checked on an Agilent 2100 Bioanalyzer.

The specimen sequenced was blood. The V and J genes are TRBV29-1 and TRBJ1-2; TRBD1 fits 7 bases in the junction. The clonotype originates from a woman in her twenties or thirties with Graves' ophthalmopathy. Donor details come from another sample of the same person, matched by shared clones. The CDR3 protein sequence reads: CSVDEGALGGYTF. The bases are TGCAGCGTTGACGAGGGGGCGTTGGGTGGCTACACCTTC.